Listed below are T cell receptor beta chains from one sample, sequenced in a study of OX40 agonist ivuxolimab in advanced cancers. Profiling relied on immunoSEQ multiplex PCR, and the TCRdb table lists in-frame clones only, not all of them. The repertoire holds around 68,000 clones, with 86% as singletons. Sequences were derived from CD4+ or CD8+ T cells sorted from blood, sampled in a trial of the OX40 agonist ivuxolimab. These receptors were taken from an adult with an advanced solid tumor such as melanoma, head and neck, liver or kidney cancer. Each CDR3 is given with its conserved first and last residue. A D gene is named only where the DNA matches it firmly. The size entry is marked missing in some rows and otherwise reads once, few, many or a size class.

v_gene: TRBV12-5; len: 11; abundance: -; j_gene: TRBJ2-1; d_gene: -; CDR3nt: TGTGCTAGTGGATTTTACAATGAGCAGTTCTTC; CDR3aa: CASGFYNEQFF
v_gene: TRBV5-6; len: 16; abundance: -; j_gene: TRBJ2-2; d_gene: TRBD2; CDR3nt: TGTGCCAGCAGCTTGGGACTAGCGGGCGGGCCCGGGGAGCTGTTTTTT; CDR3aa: CASSLGLAGGPGELFF
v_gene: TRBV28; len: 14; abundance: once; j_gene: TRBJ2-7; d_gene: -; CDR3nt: TGTGCCAGCAGTCCAGGCGGAACCTCCTACGAGCAGTACTTC; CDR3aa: CASSPGGTSYEQYF
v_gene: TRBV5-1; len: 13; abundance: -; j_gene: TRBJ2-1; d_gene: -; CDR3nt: TGCGCCAGCAGCCGGGACCCGGACAATGAGCAGTTCTTC; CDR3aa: CASSRDPDNEQFF
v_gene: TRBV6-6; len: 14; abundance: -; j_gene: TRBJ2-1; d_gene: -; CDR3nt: TGTGCCAGCAGTTACGGCCAACTAAACAATGAGCAGTTCTTC; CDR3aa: CASSYGQLNNEQFF
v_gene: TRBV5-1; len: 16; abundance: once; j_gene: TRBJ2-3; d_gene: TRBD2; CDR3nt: TGCGCCAGCAGCCTTAGCGGGAGTGGGCCCACAGATACGCAGTATTTT; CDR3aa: CASSLSGSGPTDTQYF
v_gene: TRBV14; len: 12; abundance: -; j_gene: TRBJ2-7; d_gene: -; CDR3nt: TGTGCCAGCAGCCAAGCCGGATACGAGCAGTACTTC; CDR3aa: CASSQAGYEQYF
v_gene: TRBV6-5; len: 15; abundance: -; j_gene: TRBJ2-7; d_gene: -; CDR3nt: TGTGCCAGCACCGCGGGGTGGGCTCGGGGCGGGGAGCAGTACTTC; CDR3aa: CASTAGWARGGEQYF
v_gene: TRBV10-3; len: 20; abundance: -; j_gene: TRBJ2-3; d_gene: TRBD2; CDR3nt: TGTGCCATCAGTGAGTCCGGGCGTGGCGGGAGGGCCGTATCCACAGATACGCAGTATTTT; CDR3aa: CAISESGRGGRAVSTDTQYF
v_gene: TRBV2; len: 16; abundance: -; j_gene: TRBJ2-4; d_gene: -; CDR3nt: TGTGCCAGCAGTGGCCGGCCCGGGCTTCGAGCAAACATTCAGTACTTC; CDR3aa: CASSGRPGLRANIQYF
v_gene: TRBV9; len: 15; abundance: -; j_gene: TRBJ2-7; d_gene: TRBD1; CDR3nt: TGTGCCAGCAGCGTAGGAGAGAACAGGGGTCCCGAGCAGTACTTC; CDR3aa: CASSVGENRGPEQYF
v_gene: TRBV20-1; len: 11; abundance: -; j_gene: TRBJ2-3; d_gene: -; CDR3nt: TGCAGTGCGGGGGAGACAGATACGCAGTATTTT; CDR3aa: CSAGETDTQYF
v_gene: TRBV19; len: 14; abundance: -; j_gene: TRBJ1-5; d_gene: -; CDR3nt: TGTGCCAGTAGTGGCAGCGCCCAGGGTCAGCCCCAGCATTTT; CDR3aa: CASSGSAQGQPQHF
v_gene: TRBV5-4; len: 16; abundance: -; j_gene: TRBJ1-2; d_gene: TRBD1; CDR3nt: TGTGCCAGCAGTAAGATTGGAGGAGGGGGCTCCGTGGGCTACACCTTC; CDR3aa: CASSKIGGGGSVGYTF
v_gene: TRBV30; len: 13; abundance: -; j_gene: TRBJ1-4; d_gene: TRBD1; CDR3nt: TGTGCCTGGAGGGACAGGGCATCTGAAAAACTGTTTTTT; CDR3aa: CAWRDRASEKLFF
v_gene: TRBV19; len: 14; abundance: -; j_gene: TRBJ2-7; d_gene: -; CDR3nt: TGTGCCAGTAGTACTTCGGGACTCAGTACCGAGCAGTACTTC; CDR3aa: CASSTSGLSTEQYF
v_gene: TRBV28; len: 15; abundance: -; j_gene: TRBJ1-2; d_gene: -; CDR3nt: TGTGCCAGCAGCCCATACAGAACTAATAACTATGGCTACACCTTC; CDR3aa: CASSPYRTNNYGYTF
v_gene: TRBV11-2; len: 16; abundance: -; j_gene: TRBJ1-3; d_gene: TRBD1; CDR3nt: TGTGCCAGCAGCGCAACTACAGGGGGAGCACGGCCCACCATATATTTT; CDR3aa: CASSATTGGARPTIYF
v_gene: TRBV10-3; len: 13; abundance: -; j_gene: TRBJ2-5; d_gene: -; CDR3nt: TGTGCCATCAGGAGTGGGGAAGGCGAGACCCAGTACTTC; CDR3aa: CAIRSGEGETQYF
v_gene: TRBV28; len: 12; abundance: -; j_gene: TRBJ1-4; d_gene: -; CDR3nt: TGTGCCAGCAGTTTATGGGACAGTAAACTGTTTTTT; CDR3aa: CASSLWDSKLFF